A selection of T cell receptor beta chains follows, all from one sample in a study of T cell clonotyping in hematopoietic cell transplantation. Assay: immunoSEQ multiplex PCR; the TCRdb copy retains only in-frame clones and omits some. The data contain 30,000 to 45,000 clones, 80% to 90% of them seen just once; the ten biggest clones take up approximately 2%. The sequenced sample consisted of peripheral blood mononuclear cells. The receptors come from a woman in her forties in good health. Some clones in this sample may be carry-over from other donors' samples. Each CDR3 is given with its conserved first and last residue. Each record gives: D gene, clone size, J gene, V gene, CDR3 protein, CDR3 DNA. D genes are given only for firm matches. Rows may omit the clone size; those that give it use once, few, many or a size class.

D: TRBD1
size: NA
J: TRBJ1-5
V: TRBV25-1
CDR3: CASSAAGTGANQPQHF
DNA: TGTGCCAGCAGTGCCGCCGGGACAGGGGCCAATCAGCCCCAGCATTTT

D: NA
size: NA
J: TRBJ2-1
V: TRBV4-1
CDR3: CASKRLDSDNEQFF
DNA: TGCGCCAGCAAGAGACTAGACTCAGACAATGAGCAGTTCTTC

D: NA
size: NA
J: TRBJ1-4
V: TRBV6-1
CDR3: CASSPGRNEKLFF
DNA: TGTGCCAGCAGCCCAGGGAGAAATGAAAAACTGTTTTTT

D: NA
size: NA
J: TRBJ2-7
V: TRBV5-1
CDR3: CASSYGAGSDEQYF
DNA: TGCGCCAGCAGCTATGGGGCAGGGTCGGACGAGCAGTACTTC

D: TRBD1
size: NA
J: TRBJ1-2
V: TRBV5-1
CDR3: CASSWSGQGNYGYTF
DNA: TGCGCCAGCAGCTGGTCTGGACAGGGCAACTATGGCTACACCTTC

D: NA
size: once
J: TRBJ1-1
V: TRBV6-4
CDR3: CASSERYENTEAFF
DNA: TGTGCCAGCAGTGAACGGTATGAGAACACTGAAGCTTTCTTT

D: TRBD1
size: NA
J: TRBJ2-4
V: TRBV30
CDR3: CASTVGQGGNIQYF
DNA: TGTGCTTCCACCGTAGGACAGGGGGGGAACATTCAGTACTTC

D: NA
size: NA
J: TRBJ1-3
V: TRBV5-1
CDR3: CASSPTQLSGNTIYF
DNA: TGCGCCAGCAGCCCAACACAGCTCTCTGGAAACACCATATATTTT

D: NA
size: NA
J: TRBJ1-1
V: TRBV28
CDR3: CASSLHRNTEAFF
DNA: TGTGCCAGCAGTTTACACAGGAACACTGAAGCTTTCTTT

D: NA
size: NA
J: TRBJ2-3
V: TRBV5-1
CDR3: CASSLATTSTDTQYF
DNA: TGCGCCAGCAGCTTGGCGACGACTAGCACAGATACGCAGTATTTT

D: NA
size: NA
J: TRBJ2-3
V: TRBV5-1
CDR3: CASSPEGSPPTDTQYF
DNA: TGCGCCAGCAGCCCCGAGGGGAGCCCTCCCACAGATACGCAGTATTTT

D: NA
size: NA
J: TRBJ2-7
V: TRBV2
CDR3: CASRKGDRVLIF
DNA: TGTGCCAGCAGGAAGGGGGATCGGGTCCTTATTTTC

D: TRBD2
size: NA
J: TRBJ2-7
V: TRBV5-5
CDR3: CASSPTGGEQYF
DNA: TGTGCCAGCAGCCCAACCGGGGGGGAGCAGTACTTC

D: NA
size: NA
J: TRBJ1-1
V: TRBV29-1
CDR3: CSVEDGGGTEAFF
DNA: TGCAGCGTTGAAGACGGGGGCGGCACTGAAGCTTTCTTT

D: TRBD2
size: NA
J: TRBJ2-7
V: TRBV28
CDR3: CASSSPGGADRGTEQYF
DNA: TGTGCCAGCAGTTCACCGGGGGGGGCGGACAGAGGTACCGAGCAGTACTTC

D: TRBD1
size: NA
J: TRBJ2-5
V: TRBV6-1
CDR3: CASSGTGGSETQYF
DNA: TGTGCCAGCTCTGGGACAGGGGGCTCAGAGACCCAGTACTTC